This T cell receptor (beta chain) comes out of a study of radiotherapy plus CTLA-4 blockade in lung cancer. V lost 9 bases, J lost 1 base, and 12 bases lay in between. Germline loops: CDR1 MNHNY, CDR2 SVGAGI (reference sequence). This CDR3 spans 13 amino acids. Some clones are missing from TCRdb's copy, which holds only in-frame ones; the method was immunoSEQ multiplex PCR. This sample has 45,000 to 55,000 clones, with more than 70% found just once. Whole-study findings and limits: Increased serum interferon-beta after radiation also reportedly predicted response strongly.

Each patient with chemo-refractory metastatic non-small-cell lung cancer was treated with focal radiation plus CTLA-4 blockade using ipilimumab. This clone has just a few counts. Its specificity is unknown. Sequencing was performed on peripheral blood, taken from a patient treated with radiotherapy plus ipilimumab. The clonotype originates from a human donor with non-small cell lung cancer whose response to radiotherapy plus ipilimumab could not be evaluated. The chain recombines TRBV6-6 with TRBJ1-1; D perhaps matches TRBD1 (6 bases). CDR3 loop: CASTKQGNTEAFF. DNA for the CDR3: TGTGCCAGTACGAAACAGGGGAACACTGAAGCTTTCTTT.